This T cell receptor beta chain derives from a study of blood T cell repertoires in COVID-19. Across the study: The samples span acute and convalescent COVID-19 from the United States, Italy and Spain. T cells, B-cell-depleted T cells, or PBMCs supplied cDNA or gDNA.

The CDR3 has 14 residues. In germline, CDR1 is SGHRS, CDR2 YFSETQ. V was pared by 0 bases and J by 1 base, with 7 bases between. Per the study methods: Reference gene primer amplification gave nucleated cell count estimates. Clones were sequenced by immunoSEQ multiplex PCR, and TCRdb holds only the in-frame ones, with some missing. V and J calls plus clone size are reproduced from that table; the DNA served to infer D and trimming. The sample carries about 62,000 clones, 70% to 80% recorded once. This clone has ten or more counts. The sequenced material came from peripheral blood. This TCR came from a man between 60 and 75 years old with acute or convalescent COVID-19. J is TRBJ1-1 and V is TRBV5-1; the D gene is possibly TRBD1 (6 bases). CDR3 nucleotide sequence: TGCGCCAGCAGCTTGGAACAGGGGAACACTGAAGCTTTCTTT. This translates into CASSLEQGNTEAFF.